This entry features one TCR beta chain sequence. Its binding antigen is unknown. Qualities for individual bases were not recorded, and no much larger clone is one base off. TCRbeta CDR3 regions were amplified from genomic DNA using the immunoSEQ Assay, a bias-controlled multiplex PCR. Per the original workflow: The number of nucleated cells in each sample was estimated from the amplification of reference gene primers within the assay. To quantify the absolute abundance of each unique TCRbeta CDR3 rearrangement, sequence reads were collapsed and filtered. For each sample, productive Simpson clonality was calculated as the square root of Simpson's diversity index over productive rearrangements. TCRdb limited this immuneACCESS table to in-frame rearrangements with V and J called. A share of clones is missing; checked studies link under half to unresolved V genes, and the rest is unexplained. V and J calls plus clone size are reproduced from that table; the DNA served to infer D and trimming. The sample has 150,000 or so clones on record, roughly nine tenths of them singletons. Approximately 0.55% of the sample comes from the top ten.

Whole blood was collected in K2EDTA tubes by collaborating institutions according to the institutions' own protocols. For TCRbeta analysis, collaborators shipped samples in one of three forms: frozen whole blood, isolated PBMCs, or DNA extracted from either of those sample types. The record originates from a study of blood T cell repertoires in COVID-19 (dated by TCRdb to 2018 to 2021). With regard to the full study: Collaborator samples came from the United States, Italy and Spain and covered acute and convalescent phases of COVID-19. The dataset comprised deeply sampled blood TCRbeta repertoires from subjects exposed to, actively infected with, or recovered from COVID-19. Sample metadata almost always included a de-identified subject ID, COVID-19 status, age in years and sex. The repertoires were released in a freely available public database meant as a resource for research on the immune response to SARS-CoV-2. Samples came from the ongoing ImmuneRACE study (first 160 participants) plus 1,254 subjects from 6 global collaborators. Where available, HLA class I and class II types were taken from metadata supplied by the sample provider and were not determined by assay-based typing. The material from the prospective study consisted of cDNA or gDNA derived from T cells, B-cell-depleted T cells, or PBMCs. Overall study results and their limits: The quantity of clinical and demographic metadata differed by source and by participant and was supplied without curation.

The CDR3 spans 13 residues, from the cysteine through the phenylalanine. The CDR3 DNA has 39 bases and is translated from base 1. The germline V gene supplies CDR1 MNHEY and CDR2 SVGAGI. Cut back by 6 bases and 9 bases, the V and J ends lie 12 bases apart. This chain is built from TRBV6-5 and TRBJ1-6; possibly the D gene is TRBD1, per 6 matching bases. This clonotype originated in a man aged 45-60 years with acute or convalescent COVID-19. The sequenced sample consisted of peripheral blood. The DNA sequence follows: TGTGCCAGCAGGGCGGCGGGGGCTTCACCCCTCCACTTT. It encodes CASRAAGASPLHF.